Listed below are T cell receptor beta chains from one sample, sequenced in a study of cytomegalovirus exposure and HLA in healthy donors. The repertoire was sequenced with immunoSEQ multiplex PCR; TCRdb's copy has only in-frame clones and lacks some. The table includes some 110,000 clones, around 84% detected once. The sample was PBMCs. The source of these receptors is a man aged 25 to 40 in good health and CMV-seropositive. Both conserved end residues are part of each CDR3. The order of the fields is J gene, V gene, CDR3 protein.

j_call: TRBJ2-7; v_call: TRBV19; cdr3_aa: CASSISTSYEQYF
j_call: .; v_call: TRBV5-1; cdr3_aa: CASSWTGPQTSYEQYF
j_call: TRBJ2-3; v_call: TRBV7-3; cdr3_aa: CASSAKLAGVDTQYF
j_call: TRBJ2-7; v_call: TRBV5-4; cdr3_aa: CASSWGGRLGSYEQYF
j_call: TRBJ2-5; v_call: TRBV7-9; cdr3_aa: CASSLPGDPGIPYF
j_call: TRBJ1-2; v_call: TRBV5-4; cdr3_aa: CASSEDQTGNYGYTF
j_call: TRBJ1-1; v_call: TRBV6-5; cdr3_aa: CASSGGLTNTEAFF
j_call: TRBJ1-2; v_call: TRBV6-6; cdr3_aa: CASSPQGQNYGYTF
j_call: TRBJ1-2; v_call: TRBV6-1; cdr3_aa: CASSEALGGRLGYTF
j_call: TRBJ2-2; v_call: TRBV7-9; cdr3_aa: CASSTRGLGGELFF
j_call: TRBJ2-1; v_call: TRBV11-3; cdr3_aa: CASSDFSYNEQFF
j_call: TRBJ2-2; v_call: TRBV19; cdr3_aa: CASSFGLNTGELFF
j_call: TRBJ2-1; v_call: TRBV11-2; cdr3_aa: CASSLGAEAYNEQFF
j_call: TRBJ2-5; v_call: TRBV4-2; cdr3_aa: CASSQYGAGSGRDETQYF
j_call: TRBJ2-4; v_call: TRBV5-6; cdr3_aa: CASNFRDTNIQYF
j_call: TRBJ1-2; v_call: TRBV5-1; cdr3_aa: CASSAGGGQVWDGYTF
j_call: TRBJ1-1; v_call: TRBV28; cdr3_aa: CASSLFLPVEAFF
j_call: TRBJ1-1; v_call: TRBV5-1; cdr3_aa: CASSLAGGANGAFF
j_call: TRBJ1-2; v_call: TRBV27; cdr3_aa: CASSSDRVYGYTF
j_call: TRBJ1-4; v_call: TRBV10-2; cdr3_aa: CASSESTGTVGEKLFF
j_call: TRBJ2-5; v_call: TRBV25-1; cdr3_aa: CASSEAGGSGHLMIGQYF
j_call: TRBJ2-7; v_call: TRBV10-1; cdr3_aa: CASSTTDRDEQYF
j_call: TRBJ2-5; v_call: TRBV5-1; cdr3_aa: CASSNPGVGTQYF
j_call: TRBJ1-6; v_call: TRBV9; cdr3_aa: CASSVADSNSPLHF
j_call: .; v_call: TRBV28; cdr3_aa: CASSQWLGMDSEQYF
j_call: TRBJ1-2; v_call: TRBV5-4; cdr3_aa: CASSLMSGVNYGYTF
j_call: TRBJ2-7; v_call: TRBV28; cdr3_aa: CASSFMGGSYEQYF
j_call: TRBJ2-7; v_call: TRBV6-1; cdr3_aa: CASRPSGERYEQYF
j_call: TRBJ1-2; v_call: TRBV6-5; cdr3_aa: CASCYRDRGFRGYTF
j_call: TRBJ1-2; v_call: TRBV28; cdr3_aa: CATKQGAGGYTF
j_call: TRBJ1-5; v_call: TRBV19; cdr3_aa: CASADSFDKPQHF
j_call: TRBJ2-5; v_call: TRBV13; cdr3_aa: CASSSLAEETQYF
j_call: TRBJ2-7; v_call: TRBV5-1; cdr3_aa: CASSFISESGEQYF
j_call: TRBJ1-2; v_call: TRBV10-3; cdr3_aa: CAISGHQQGRSSGYTF
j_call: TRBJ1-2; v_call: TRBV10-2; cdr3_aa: CASSEPGLTYGYTF
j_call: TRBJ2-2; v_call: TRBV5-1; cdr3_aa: CASSETGNTGELFF
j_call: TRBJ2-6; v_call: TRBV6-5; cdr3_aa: CASSRRETRANVLTF
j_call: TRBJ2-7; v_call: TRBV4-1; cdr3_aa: CASSQGPRSSRDEQYF
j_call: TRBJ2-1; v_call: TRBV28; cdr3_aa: CASLTSGGYNEQFF
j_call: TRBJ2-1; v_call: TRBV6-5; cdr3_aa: CASRGDRPNEQFF
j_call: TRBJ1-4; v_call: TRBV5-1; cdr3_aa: CASSLETGNEKLFF
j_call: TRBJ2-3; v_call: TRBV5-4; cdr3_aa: CASSPKGVGFSTDTQYF
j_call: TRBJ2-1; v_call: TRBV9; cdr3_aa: CASSVPLDSGNNEQFF
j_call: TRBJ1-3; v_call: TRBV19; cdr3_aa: CASSRGTYDAGNTIYF
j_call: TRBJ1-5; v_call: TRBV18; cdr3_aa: CASSRQGASNQPQHF
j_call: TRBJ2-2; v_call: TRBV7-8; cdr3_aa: CASSLTTGELFF
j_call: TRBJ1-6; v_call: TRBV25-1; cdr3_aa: CASAGQGDSPLHF
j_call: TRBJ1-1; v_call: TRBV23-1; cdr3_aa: CASSLDRGHWETEAFF
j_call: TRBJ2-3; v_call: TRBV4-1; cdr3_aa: CASSQGQTSQYF
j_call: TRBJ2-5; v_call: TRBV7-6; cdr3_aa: CASSPSGGETQYF
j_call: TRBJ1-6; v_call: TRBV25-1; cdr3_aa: CASTGLGQSNSPLHF
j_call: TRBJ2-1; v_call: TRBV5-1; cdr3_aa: CASSLAGISYNEQFF
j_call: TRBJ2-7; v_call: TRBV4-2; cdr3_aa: CASSGYSGGAYEQYF
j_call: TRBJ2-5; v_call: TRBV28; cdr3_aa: CASSLWAGGPETQYF
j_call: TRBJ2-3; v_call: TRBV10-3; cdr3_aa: CAISLAELSTDTQYF
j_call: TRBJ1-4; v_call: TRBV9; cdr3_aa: CASSVSVSGGEKLFF
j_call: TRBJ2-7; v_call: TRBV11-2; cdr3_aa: CASSLIGGARDEQYF
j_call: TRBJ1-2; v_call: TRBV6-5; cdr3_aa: CASSYSDQGYKYGYTF
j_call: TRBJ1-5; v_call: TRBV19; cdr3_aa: CASRPGTGGGNQPQHF